The source of this T cell receptor (beta chain) is a study of blood T cell repertoires in COVID-19. At the level of the study: T cells, B-cell-depleted T cells, or PBMCs provided the cDNA or gDNA that served as material.

Original processing notes: Scientists estimated how many nucleated cells there were by amplifying reference gene primers. Using immunoSEQ multiplex PCR, the repertoire was profiled, and TCRdb retains in-frame clones only, with some absent. V and J calls and clone size are those listed in that table; D and trimming were worked out from the DNA. The sample carries approximately 290,000 clones, about nine tenths recorded once. Those enrolled in Seattle joined during active infection and were followed longitudinally afterward. This clone was detected once. The sequence was obtained from a woman in her twenties or thirties with COVID-19, enrolled during active disease. The sequenced sample consisted of peripheral blood.

The CDR3 nucleotides are TGTGCCACCAGCAGAGATCGGGGGCACAGGGGTGTGGGCTACACCTTC. It encodes CATSRDRGHRGVGYTF. The genes are TRBV15 and TRBJ1-2; TRBD1 aligns across 7 bases. After removal of 0 bases from V and 8 bases from J, the junction contained 12 bases not matched to a gene. The CDR3 has 16 amino acids. Germline CDR1 is LNHNV and CDR2 is YYDKDF (reference sequence). Supplemented by reference TRBV15 and TRBJ1-2, the full variable domain reads DAMVIQNPRYQVTQFGKPVTLSCSQTLNHNVMYWYQQKSSQAPKLLFHYYDKDFNNEADTPDNFQSRRPNTSFCFLDIRSPGLGDTAMYLCATSRDRGHRGVGYTFGSGTRLTVV.